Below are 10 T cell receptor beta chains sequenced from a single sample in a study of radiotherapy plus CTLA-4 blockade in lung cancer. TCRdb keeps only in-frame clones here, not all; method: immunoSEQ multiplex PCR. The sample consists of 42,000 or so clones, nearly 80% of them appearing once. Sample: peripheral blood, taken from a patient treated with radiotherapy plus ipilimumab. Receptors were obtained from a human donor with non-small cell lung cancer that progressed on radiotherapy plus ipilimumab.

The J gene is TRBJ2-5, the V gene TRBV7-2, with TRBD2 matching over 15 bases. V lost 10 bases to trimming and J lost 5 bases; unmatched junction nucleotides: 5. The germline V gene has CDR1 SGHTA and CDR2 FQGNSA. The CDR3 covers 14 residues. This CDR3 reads CATRGLAGGETQYF. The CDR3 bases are TGTGCCACGCGAGGACTAGCGGGGGGGGAGACCCAGTACTTC.

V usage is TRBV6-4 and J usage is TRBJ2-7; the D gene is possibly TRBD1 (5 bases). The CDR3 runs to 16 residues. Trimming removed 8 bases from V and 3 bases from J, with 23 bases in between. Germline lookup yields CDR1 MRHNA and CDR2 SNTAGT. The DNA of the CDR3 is TGTGCCAGCTGCCCCTTAATTGAAAGGGGATACTACGAGCAGTACTTC. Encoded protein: CASCPLIERGYYEQYF.

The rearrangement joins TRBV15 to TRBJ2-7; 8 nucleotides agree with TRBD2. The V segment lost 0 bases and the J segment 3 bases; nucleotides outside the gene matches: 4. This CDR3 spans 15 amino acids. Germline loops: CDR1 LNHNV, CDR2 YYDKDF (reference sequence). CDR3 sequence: CATSRDPAGGYEQYF. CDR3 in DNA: TGTGCCACCAGCAGAGATCCGGCGGGGGGCTACGAGCAGTACTTC.

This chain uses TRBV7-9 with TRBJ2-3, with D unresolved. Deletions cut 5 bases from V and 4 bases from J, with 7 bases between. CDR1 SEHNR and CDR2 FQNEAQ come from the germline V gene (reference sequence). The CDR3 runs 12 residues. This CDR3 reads CASSPEADTQYF. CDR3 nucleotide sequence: TGTGCCAGCAGCCCAGAGGCAGATACGCAGTATTTT.

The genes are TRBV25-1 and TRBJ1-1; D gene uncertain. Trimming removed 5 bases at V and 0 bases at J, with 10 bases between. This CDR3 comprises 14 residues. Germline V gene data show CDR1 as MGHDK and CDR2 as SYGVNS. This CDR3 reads CASSRESMNTEAFF. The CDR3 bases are TGTGCCAGCAGTCGGGAGAGTATGAACACTGAAGCTTTCTTT.

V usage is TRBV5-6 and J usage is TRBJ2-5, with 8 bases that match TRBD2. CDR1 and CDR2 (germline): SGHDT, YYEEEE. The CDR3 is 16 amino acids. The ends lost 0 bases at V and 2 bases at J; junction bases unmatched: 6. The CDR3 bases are TGTGCCAGCAGCTTGGCCGGCGGGGGGCCTCAAGAGACCCAGTACTTC. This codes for CASSLAGGGPQETQYF.

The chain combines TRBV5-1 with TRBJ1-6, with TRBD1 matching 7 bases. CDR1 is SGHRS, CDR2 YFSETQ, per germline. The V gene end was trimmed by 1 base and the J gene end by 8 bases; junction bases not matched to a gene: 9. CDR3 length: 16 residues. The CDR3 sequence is CASSLTGEFFDSPLHF. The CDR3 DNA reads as TGCGCCAGCAGCTTGACAGGGGAATTTTTTGATTCACCCCTCCACTTT. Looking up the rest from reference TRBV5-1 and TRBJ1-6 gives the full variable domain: KAGVTQTPRYLIKTRGQQVTLSCSPISGHRSVSWYQQTPGQGLQFLFEYFSETQRNKGNFPGRFSGRQFSNSRSEMNVSTLELGDSALYLCASSLTGEFFDSPLHFGNGTRLTVT.

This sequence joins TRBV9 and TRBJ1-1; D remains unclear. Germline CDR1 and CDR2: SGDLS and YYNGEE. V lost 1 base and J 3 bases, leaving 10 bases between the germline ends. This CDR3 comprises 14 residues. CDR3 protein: CASSVTGRDTEAFF. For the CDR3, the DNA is TGTGCCAGCAGCGTAACGGGAAGGGACACTGAAGCTTTCTTT.

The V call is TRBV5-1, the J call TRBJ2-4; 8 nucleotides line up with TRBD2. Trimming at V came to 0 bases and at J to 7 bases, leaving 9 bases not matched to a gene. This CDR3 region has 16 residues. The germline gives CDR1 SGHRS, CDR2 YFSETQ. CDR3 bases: TGCGCCAGCAGCTTGGCCGGGACTAGGGGGTCTAACATTCAGTACTTC. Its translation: CASSLAGTRGSNIQYF.

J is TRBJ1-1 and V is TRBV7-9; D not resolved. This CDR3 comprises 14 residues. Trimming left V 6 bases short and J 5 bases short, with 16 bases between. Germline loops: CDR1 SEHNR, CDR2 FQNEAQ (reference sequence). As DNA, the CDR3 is TGTGCCAGCAGTCCCGACACCTCGGGGACTGAAGCTTTCTTT. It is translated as CASSPDTSGTEAFF.